A selection of T cell receptor beta chains follows, all from one sample in a study of naive and memory T cell subsets. Via MiXCR, TCRdb re-called the 5' RACE reads, giving one row per CDR3 protein. This sample has about 48,000 distinct CDR3 sequences, with approximately 4.5% found just once. The receptors shown here come from a female donor in good health. CDR3s include the opening cysteine and the closing phenylalanine or tryptophan. Fields, in order: clone size, J gene, V gene, D gene, CDR3 protein, CDR3 DNA. D genes are given only for firm matches. Not every row has a clone size; where given, it reads once, few, many or a size class.

-,TRBJ1-4,TRBV27,-,CASSLSDTNEKLFF,TGTGCCAGCAGTTTATCGGATACTAATGAAAAACTGTTTTTT
many,TRBJ1-1,TRBV18,TRBD1,CASSPDGQGEAFF,TGTGCCAGCTCACCGGACGGACAGGGTGAAGCTTTCTTT
many,TRBJ1-1,TRBV6-5,-,CASSPTTGRTEAFF,TGTGCCAGCAGCCCTACTACAGGGCGGACTGAAGCTTTCTTT
many,TRBJ2-1,TRBV6-4,-,CASSVQSSSYNEQFF,TGTGCCAGCAGTGTACAGAGTAGCTCCTACAATGAGCAGTTCTTC
many,TRBJ1-1,TRBV29-1,-,CSVGASKVLVTEAFF,TGCAGCGTCGGGGCCTCAAAAGTACTAGTCACTGAAGCTTTCTTT
many,TRBJ2-1,TRBV11-3,-,CASSLAVANEQFF,TGTGCCAGCAGCTTAGCCGTTGCGAATGAGCAGTTCTTC
many,TRBJ1-4,TRBV6-5,-,CASSYSSSGFSKVEKLFF,TGTGCCAGCAGTTACTCTAGTTCCGGCTTCTCGAAGGTCGAAAAACTGTTTTTT
many,TRBJ2-3,TRBV28,-,CASSLLDTQYF,TGTGCCAGCAGTTTATTGGATACGCAGTATTTT
many,TRBJ2-7,TRBV10-3,TRBD1,CAIRPGTGGGEQYF,TGTGCCATCAGGCCCGGGACAGGGGGCGGGGAGCAGTACTTC
many,TRBJ2-1,TRBV6-2/TRBV6-3,-,CASRTTPSGYNEQFF,TGTGCCAGCAGGACAACTCCCTCCGGTTACAATGAGCAGTTCTTC
many,TRBJ1-6,TRBV12-3/TRBV12-4,-,CASSLGLYRSPLHF,TGTGCCAGCAGTTTAGGACTCTATCGCTCACCCCTCCACTTT
many,TRBJ2-2,TRBV5-4,TRBD2,CASSLAGTSGRAVGELFF,TGTGCCAGCAGCTTGGCCGGGACTAGCGGGAGGGCCGTCGGGGAGCTGTTTTTT
-,TRBJ2-5,TRBV9,TRBD2,CASSVSLGGRFQETQYF,TGTGCCAGCAGCGTAAGTCTGGGCGGGAGGTTTCAAGAGACCCAGTACTTC
many,TRBJ1-3,TRBV20-1,-,CSARWGTDTIYF,TGCAGTGCCCGTTGGGGGACGGACACCATATATTTT
many,TRBJ2-1,TRBV6-5,TRBD1,CASRRDREQFF,TGTGCCAGCAGGAGGGACAGGGAGCAGTTCTTC
many,TRBJ1-1,TRBV29-1,-,CSVVVGSNTEAFF,TGCAGCGTTGTGGTAGGCTCGAACACTGAAGCTTTCTTT
many,TRBJ2-2,TRBV7-2,TRBD2,CASSPQLAGAGELFF,TGTGCCAGCAGTCCACAGCTAGCGGGAGCCGGGGAGCTGTTTTTT
many,TRBJ2-1,TRBV27,TRBD1,CASSLGLGTGGYNEQFF,TGTGCCAGCAGTTTAGGTTTAGGGACAGGGGGCTACAATGAGCAGTTCTTC
few,TRBJ2-5,TRBV29-1,TRBD2,CSVILAGRRETQYF,TGCAGCGTTATACTAGCGGGAAGGCGAGAGACCCAGTACTTC
many,TRBJ2-7,TRBV7-9,TRBD2,CASSPSGSHYEQYF,TGTGCCAGCAGCCCAAGCGGGAGTCACTACGAGCAGTACTTC
many,TRBJ1-1,TRBV14,-,CASSQGVTEAFF,TGTGCCAGCAGCCAGGGGGTCACTGAAGCTTTCTTT
few,TRBJ1-2,TRBV4-1,-,CASSQDLNSWGYTF,TGCGCCAGCAGCCAAGATTTGAACAGTTGGGGCTACACCTTC
many,TRBJ1-5,TRBV20-1,TRBD1,CSARDARTGGSHQPQHF,TGCAGTGCTAGAGATGCTCGAACAGGGGGAAGTCATCAGCCCCAGCATTTT
many,TRBJ1-2,TRBV2,-,CASSEARPANYGYTF,TGTGCCAGCAGTGAAGCGAGGCCAGCTAACTATGGCTACACCTTC
few,TRBJ1-4,TRBV12-3/TRBV12-4,-,CASSSFGRAPFF,TGTGCCAGCAGTTCCTTCGGCAGGGCCCCGTTTTTT
many,TRBJ2-7,TRBV3-1,-,CASSQDRVSYEQYF,TGTGCCAGCAGCCAAGATCGGGTTTCCTACGAGCAGTACTTC
many,TRBJ1-1,TRBV6-5,-,CASSHGSNTEAFF,TGTGCCAGCTCACACGGCTCGAACACTGAAGCTTTCTTT
many,TRBJ1-2,TRBV6-5,TRBD1,CASSFQDRDYTF,TGTGCCAGCAGTTTCCAGGACAGGGACTACACCTTC
-,TRBJ2-5,TRBV10-3,-,CAISKGQMKETQYF,TGTGCCATCAGCAAAGGACAAATGAAGGAGACCCAGTACTTC
many,TRBJ2-7,TRBV18,TRBD2,CASSPSLRTSGKLYEQYF,TGTGCCAGCTCACCAAGTCTCAGGACTAGCGGGAAACTCTACGAGCAGTACTTC
many,TRBJ1-2,TRBV6-6,TRBD1,CASSHRGRIDAYGYTF,TGTGCCAGCAGCCACAGGGGGCGTATCGATGCTTATGGCTACACCTTC
many,TRBJ1-2,TRBV20-1,-,CSAKLGAYGYTF,TGCAGTGCCAAGCTGGGCGCTTATGGCTACACCTTC
many,TRBJ2-3,TRBV30,-,CAWSVRKSGTDTQYF,TGTGCCTGGAGTGTACGGAAAAGTGGCACAGATACGCAGTATTTT
many,TRBJ1-3,TRBV7-8,TRBD1,CASIPGQGSGNTIYF,TGTGCCAGCATCCCCGGACAGGGCTCTGGAAACACCATATATTTT
few,TRBJ1-1,TRBV29-1,TRBD1,CSVQGAPGKMGTEAFF,TGCAGCGTCCAGGGGGCGCCGGGGAAAATGGGCACTGAAGCTTTCTTT
many,TRBJ2-7,TRBV28,-,CASRSLGGGLYVQYF,TGTGCCAGCAGATCCCTAGGGGGGGGGTTGTACGTGCAGTACTTC
many,TRBJ2-3,TRBV20-1,-,CSARGGTDTQYF,TGCAGTGCTAGGGGTGGCACAGATACGCAGTATTTT
many,TRBJ2-5,TRBV12-3/TRBV12-4,-,CASSFRETQYF,TGTGCCAGCAGTTTTCGAGAGACCCAGTACTTC
many,TRBJ2-3,TRBV9,TRBD2,CASSVATAGGLQDTQYF,TGTGCCAGCAGCGTAGCTACGGCGGGAGGACTTCAGGATACGCAGTATTTT
many,TRBJ2-3,TRBV5-6,-,CASSLDRRTDTQYF,TGTGCCAGCAGCTTGGATCGGAGGACAGATACGCAGTATTTT
few,TRBJ1-4,TRBV28,TRBD1,CASRPGGRDEKLFF,TGTGCCAGCAGGCCAGGGGGAAGGGATGAAAAACTGTTTTTT
many,TRBJ2-3,TRBV29-1,TRBD2,CSGYGLAGVYVKDTQYF,TGCAGCGGGTATGGACTAGCGGGAGTATACGTTAAAGATACGCAGTATTTT
many,TRBJ2-7,TRBV19,TRBD2,CASRSSGRQGEQYF,TGTGCCAGTAGGTCTAGCGGGAGACAGGGCGAGCAGTACTTC
few,TRBJ2-3,TRBV5-4,TRBD2,CASSTGTSGRSGTQYF,TGTGCCAGCAGCACCGGGACTAGCGGGAGGTCCGGTACGCAGTATTTT
many,TRBJ1-2,TRBV12-3/TRBV12-4,-,CASSLSQLNYGYTF,TGTGCCAGCAGTTTATCTCAGCTTAACTATGGCTACACCTTC
many,TRBJ2-1,TRBV5-1,TRBD2,CASSQVSGSLNEQFF,TGCGCCAGCAGCCAAGTTAGCGGGAGTCTCAATGAGCAGTTCTTC
many,TRBJ1-5,TRBV15,-,CATSRGRVEAQPQHF,TGTGCCACCAGCAGAGGCAGGGTGGAAGCTCAGCCCCAGCATTTT
many,TRBJ2-7,TRBV28,TRBD1,CASTSVTGAFEQYF,TGTGCCAGCACCTCCGTGACAGGGGCCTTCGAGCAGTACTTC
many,TRBJ2-7,TRBV7-9,-,CASRGRTATYEQYF,TGTGCCAGCAGAGGAAGAACTGCAACCTACGAGCAGTACTTC
-,TRBJ1-5,TRBV19,-,CASSIKQGRQPQHF,TGTGCCAGTAGTATCAAGCAGGGGCGGCAGCCCCAGCATTTT
many,TRBJ2-1,TRBV30,TRBD2,CAWRGGRGSYNEQFF,TGTGCCTGGAGGGGCGGGAGAGGGTCCTACAATGAGCAGTTCTTC